The T cell receptor beta chain under discussion was sequenced for a study of shared clonotypes between healthy human individuals. Regarding the study as a whole: A generally larger estimated richness was seen in naive subsets than in memory subsets. Four donors had about 5% of their naive CD4 clonotypes in common.

The authors ran the assay at deep level. TCRdb's copy holds only in-frame clones and misses some; the assay was immunoSEQ multiplex PCR. Here the sample spans under 2,500,000 clones, approximately 95% being singletons. Regarding this clone: Antigen: not known.

The CDR3 runs to 15 residues. The V and J ends lost 5 bases and 3 bases respectively, with 16 bases between them. Germline V gives CDR1 MGHRA, CDR2 YSYEKL. Donors comprised healthy HIV-negative adults lacking recent acute infections or vaccinations. The source material was naive CD4+ T cells sorted from blood. The subset was: CD45RA+ positively selected. J is TRBJ1-1 and V is TRBV4-1; D is possibly TRBD1 (5 bases). The source is a man between 18 and 35 years old in good health. This CDR3 reads CASSAPGTRDTEAFF. For the CDR3, the DNA is TGCGCCAGCAGCGCCCCCGGGACGAGGGACACTGAAGCTTTCTTT.